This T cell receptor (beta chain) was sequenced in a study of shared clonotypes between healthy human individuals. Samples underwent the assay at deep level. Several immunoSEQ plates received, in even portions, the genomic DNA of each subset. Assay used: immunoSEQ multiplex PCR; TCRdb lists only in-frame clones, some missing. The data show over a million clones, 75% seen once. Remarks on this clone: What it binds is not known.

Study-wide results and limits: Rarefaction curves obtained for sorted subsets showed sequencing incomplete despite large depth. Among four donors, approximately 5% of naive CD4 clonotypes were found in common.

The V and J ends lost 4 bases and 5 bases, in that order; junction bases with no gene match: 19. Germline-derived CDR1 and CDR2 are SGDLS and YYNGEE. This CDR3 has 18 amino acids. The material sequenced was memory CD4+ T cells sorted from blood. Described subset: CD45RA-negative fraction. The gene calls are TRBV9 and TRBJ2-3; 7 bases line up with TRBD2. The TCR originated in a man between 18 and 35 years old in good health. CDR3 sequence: CASSPIGLGSGPGDTQYF. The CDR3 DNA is TGTGCCAGCAGCCCAATAGGACTAGGCTCGGGCCCGGGAGATACGCAGTATTTT.